The 17 T cell receptor beta chains below come from one sample, sequenced in a study of T cell changes during pregnancy in multiple sclerosis. Sequencing used immunoSEQ multiplex PCR; TCRdb keeps in-frame clones, though not all of them. The sample holds roughly 70,000 clones, more than 85% seen once. The source material was peripheral blood, sampled in the first trimester of pregnancy. The receptor source for this set is a female donor with multiple sclerosis, enrolled in a pregnancy study.

The V and J genes are TRBV5-4 and TRBJ1-2; D is ambiguous. The CDR3 is 14 residues long. Germline V lookup: CDR1 SGHNT, CDR2 YYREEE (reference sequence). V dropped 2 bases and J dropped 5 bases, with 13 bases sitting between them. CDR3 residues: CASSFDQAVYGYTF. The CDR3 nucleotides read TGTGCCAGCAGCTTCGATCAGGCCGTATATGGCTACACCTTC.

The chain combines TRBV5-1 with TRBJ1-6; no clear D. V was pared by 2 bases and J by 10 bases, with 16 bases between. CDR3 length: 15 residues. CDR1 is SGHRS, CDR2 YFSETQ, per germline. Here the CDR3 reads CASSLAGVERSPLHF. CDR3 coding DNA: TGCGCCAGCAGCTTAGCGGGTGTAGAGCGCTCACCCCTCCACTTT.

The chain combines TRBV2 with TRBJ1-1, with TRBD1 identical over 7 bases. There are 15 residues in the CDR3. The V and J ends lost 1 base and 1 base, in that order; junction bases with no gene match: 3. Germline CDR1 is SNHLY and CDR2 is FYNNEI. CDR3 DNA: TGTGCCAGCAGTGAAGTGACAGGGCCGAACACTGAAGCTTTCTTT. It codes for CASSEVTGPNTEAFF.

The CDR3 bases are TGTGCCAGTAGTATCAGTAGCGGGAGAGAATACGAGCAGTACTTC. Translated: CASSISSGREYEQYF. The rearrangement joins TRBV19 to TRBJ2-7; 9 positions agree with TRBD2. The germline V gene has CDR1 LNHDA and CDR2 SQIVND (reference sequence). With 3 bases clipped from V and 4 bases from J, the junction kept 7 bases outside the gene matches. The CDR3 spans 15 residues.

Only a few counts were recorded for this clone. The V gene is TRBV6-5, the J gene TRBJ2-7; possibly TRBD1 for D (6 bases). The CDR3 is made up of 11 amino acids. The V gene lost 8 bases and the J gene lost 6 bases, with 11 bases spanning the gap. Per germline, CDR1 MNHEY and CDR2 SVGAGI. CDR3 sequence: CASQTGLEQYF. The CDR3 DNA sequence: TGTGCCAGCCAAACAGGGCTCGAGCAGTACTTC.

The chain carries TRBV5-4 and TRBJ2-1; 8 bases agree with TRBD2. The germline gives CDR1 SGHNT, CDR2 YYREEE (reference sequence). V gave up 4 bases and J gave up 8 bases; unmatched junction bases: 14. This CDR3 region has 16 residues. The CDR3 coding sequence is TGTGCCAGCAGCCGTTTTGCCAGCGGGGGTGGGTATGAGCAGTTCTTC. It is translated as CASSRFASGGGYEQFF.

The chain employs TRBV27 and TRBJ2-1; 9 bases fit TRBD2. From germline, CDR1 is MNHEY and CDR2 SMNVEV (reference sequence). The CDR3 totals 15 residues. The J segment lost 7 bases and the V segment lost 5 bases, leaving 9 bases of the junction unmatched. The CDR3 sequence: CASSRGRTSDNEQFF. The CDR3 DNA is TGTGCCAGCAGTAGGGGGCGGACTAGCGATAATGAGCAGTTCTTC.

The gene calls are TRBV27 and TRBJ2-1; 12 bases match TRBD2. Trimming cost V 3 bases and J 5 bases; bases outside gene matches: 8. The germline gives CDR1 MNHEY, CDR2 SMNVEV (reference sequence). This CDR3 region has 17 residues. The CDR3 protein is CASSFWTSGEIHNEQFF. DNA of the CDR3: TGTGCCAGCAGTTTTTGGACTAGCGGGGAAATCCACAATGAGCAGTTCTTC.

This clone showed up just once. The chain couples TRBV27 to TRBJ2-7, with 8 positions matching TRBD2. Germline CDR1 reads MNHEY; CDR2 reads SMNVEV (reference sequence). The V segment lost 3 bases and the J segment 4 bases; nucleotides outside the gene matches: 14. This CDR3 comprises 17 residues. CDR3 in amino acids: CASSLFRVAGTFYEQYF. CDR3 coding DNA: TGTGCCAGCAGTTTGTTCCGGGTAGCGGGGACTTTTTACGAGCAGTACTTC.

The J gene is TRBJ1-1, the V gene TRBV27; D may be TRBD1 (6 bases). Per germline, CDR1 MNHEY and CDR2 SMNVEV (reference sequence). Trimming shortened V by 7 bases and J by 5 bases, and 17 bases separated the two germline ends. The CDR3 consists of 14 residues. The CDR3 DNA sequence: TGTGCCAGCAACTCGTGGGGGCGGAGGACTGAAGCTTTCTTT. Its translation: CASNSWGRRTEAFF.

This clone was counted between two and nine times. The chain combines TRBV5-1 with TRBJ1-2; 9 positions match TRBD1. V was clipped by 4 bases and J by 7 bases; unmatched bases: 5. Germline CDR1 is SGHRS and CDR2 is YFSETQ. The CDR3 spans 13 residues. CDR3 sequence (DNA): TGCGCCAGCAGCCACGAGACAGGGGGTGGCTACACCTTC. Its protein is CASSHETGGGYTF.

In its sample, this clone was seen once. V gene TRBV19 combines with J gene TRBJ2-7; 7 nucleotides agree with TRBD1. The CDR3 extends over 15 amino acids. The V gene's germline CDR1 is LNHDA and CDR2 SQIVND (reference sequence). With V trimmed by 6 bases and J by 3 bases, 11 bases remained unmatched. This CDR3 is CASSPRPTGVYEQYF. The CDR3 DNA reads as TGTGCCAGTAGCCCTCGTCCTACAGGGGTCTACGAGCAGTACTTC.

The rearrangement links TRBV4-2 to TRBJ2-4, with D maybe TRBD2 (6 bases). Trimming removed 0 bases from V and 3 bases from J, with 9 bases in between. The CDR3 spans 15 residues. Germline V lookup: CDR1 LGHNA, CDR2 YNFKEQ. The CDR3 coding sequence is TGTGCCAGCAGCCAAGAACCGGGAGTCAAAAACATTCAGTACTTC. It specifies CASSQEPGVKNIQYF.

The chain carries TRBV11-3 and TRBJ2-1, with D tentatively TRBD2 (6 bases). CDR3 size: 15 residues. Germline CDR1 SGHNT, CDR2 YENEEA. V lost 4 bases and J lost 8, with 18 bases in between. In DNA form, the CDR3 reads TGTGCCAGCAGCTCCACCGGGACTCCTACCCATGAGCAGTTCTTC. Translated: CASSSTGTPTHEQFF.

The chain combines TRBV12-5 with TRBJ2-7, with a weak D call TRBD2 (6 bases). The CDR3 is 13 residues long. Per germline, CDR1 LGHNT and CDR2 FRNRAP. Deletions cut 8 bases from V and 4 bases from J, with 15 bases between. The chain's CDR3 is CASQEGNPYEQYF. DNA of the CDR3: TGTGCTAGTCAGGAGGGTAACCCATACGAGCAGTACTTC.

The chain combines TRBV18 with TRBJ1-1, with TRBD1 matching over 7 bases. J was trimmed by 0 bases and V by 6 bases; bases with no gene match: 10. This CDR3 is 16 amino acids long. Germline V lookup: CDR1 KGHSH, CDR2 LQKENI. CDR3 nucleotide sequence: TGTGCCAGCTCCCCAGGGGGAGGACGAATGAACACTGAAGCTTTCTTT. Protein: CASSPGGGRMNTEAFF.

The chain couples TRBV5-1 to TRBJ2-1; 8 bases are a match to TRBD2. Per the germline V gene, CDR1 is SGHRS and CDR2 is YFSETQ. The J segment lost 2 bases and the V segment lost 2 bases, leaving 3 bases of the junction unmatched. This CDR3 region has 15 residues. The CDR3 spells CASSLAGVTYNEQFF. Written as DNA, the CDR3 is TGCGCCAGCAGCTTAGCGGGAGTCACCTACAATGAGCAGTTCTTC.